The 10 T cell receptor beta chains below come from one sample, sequenced in a study of monozygotic twins with inflammatory bowel disease. TCRdb re-called the 5' RACE reads and shows each CDR3 protein once, DNA omitted. In all, the sample yields 110,000 or so distinct CDR3 sequences. Sample: blood. These receptors were obtained from a human donor with ulcerative colitis or Crohn's disease, or a healthy co-twin of an affected twin (not recorded which).

J is TRBJ2-1 and V is TRBV5-6; TCRdb indicates TRBD2, and absent DNA this call remains unverified. Germline CDR1 reads SGHDT; CDR2 reads YYEEEE. The CDR3 has 14 residues. CDR3 in amino acids: CASLQGTSWNEQFF.

The chain uses TRBV20-1 and TRBJ2-1; TCRdb returns TRBD1, unconfirmable since there is no DNA. CDR3 length: 14 amino acids. Germline V gives CDR1 DFQATT, CDR2 SNEGSKA (reference sequence). CDR3 protein: CSAPKPSGVNEQLF.

The chain recombines TRBV2 with TRBJ1-5; the TCRdb D gene call, TRBD1, has no DNA to confirm it. This CDR3 is 15 amino acids long. CDR1 is SNHLY, CDR2 FYNNEI, per germline. Here the CDR3 reads CASKIGTRGSQPQHF.

The chain employs TRBV18 and TRBJ1-3. CDR1 is KGHSH, CDR2 LQKENI, per germline. The CDR3 loop spans 17 amino acids. CDR3 amino acids: CASIRLGRGQRGNTIYF.

The chain combines TRBV5-4 with TRBJ2-1. The CDR3 has 13 residues. From germline, CDR1 is SGHNT and CDR2 YYREEE (reference sequence). The CDR3 loop is CASSLVSNNEQFF.

The rearrangement joins TRBV4-1 to TRBJ2-2; TCRdb proposes TRBD2, but this gene call is untestable without DNA. From germline, CDR1 is MGHRA and CDR2 YSYEKL. This CDR3 is 16 amino acids long. CDR3 sequence: CASSQGVAENTGELFF.

The chain employs TRBV27 and TRBJ2-2; TCRdb's D call of TRBD1 is untestable without DNA. This CDR3 contains 13 residues. Germline V gene lookup returns CDR1 MNHEY and CDR2 SMNVEV (reference sequence). CDR3 loop: CASRVQGVGELFF.

J is TRBJ1-5 and V is TRBV5-1; TCRdb reports TRBD1, a call that lacks DNA to check it against. The CDR3 totals 14 residues. Looked up from germline, CDR1 is SGHRS and CDR2 is YFSETQ. The chain's CDR3 is CASSWEGGNQPQHF.

V and J are TRBV28 and TRBJ2-7; TCRdb reports TRBD1, a call that lacks DNA to check it against. Germline lookup yields CDR1 MDHEN and CDR2 SYDVKM. The CDR3 runs to 17 residues. CDR3 protein: CASSRPTGGTGEWEQYF. Complete variable domain (other parts from reference TRBV28 and TRBJ2-7): DVKVTQSSRYLVKRTGEKVFLECVQDMDHENMFWYRQDPGLGLRLIYFSYDVKMKEKGDIPEGYSVSREKKERFSLILESASTNQTSMYLCASSRPTGGTGEWEQYFGPGTRLTVT.

The gene calls are TRBV20-1 and TRBJ1-1; TCRdb gives TRBD1 as the D gene, but with no DNA this cannot be confirmed. The CDR3 contains 14 residues. Germline CDR1 and CDR2: DFQATT and SNEGSKA (reference sequence). CDR3 sequence: CSARDPQGDDQAFF.